The 15 T cell receptor beta chains reported below all come from one sample, sequenced in a study of blood T cell repertoires in COVID-19 (TCRdb year 2020). Libraries came from the immunoSEQ multiplex PCR assay. Not all clones reach the TCRdb copy of this immuneACCESS table, which keeps in-frame sequences only. Checked studies attribute under half of the gap to unresolved V genes and leave the rest unexplained. In all, the sample holds 65,000 to 85,000 clones, and nearly 90% of those were seen once. The ten largest clones capture approximately 7.4% of the sample. Material: peripheral blood. The receptors stem from a man between 45 and 60 years old with active COVID-19.

The gene calls are TRBV2 and TRBJ1-6, with TRBD1 as a possible D gene (6 bases). Germline lookup yields CDR1 SNHLY and CDR2 FYNNEI. CDR3 size: 17 residues. V shed 6 bases and J shed 2 bases, with 17 bases lying between them. The CDR3 DNA is TGTGCCAGCAGGTCCGCACAGGGTGCGGCCTATAATTCACCCCTCCACTTT. This codes for CASRSAQGAAYNSPLHF. Full variable domain (remainder filled in from reference TRBV2 and TRBJ1-6): EPEVTQTPSHQVTQMGQEVILRCVPISNHLYFYWYRQILGQKVEFLVSFYNNEISEKSEIFDDQFSVERPDGSNFTLKIRSTKLEDSAMYFCASRSAQGAAYNSPLHFGNGTRLTVT.

The chain couples TRBV4-1 to TRBJ2-3; 11 bases map to TRBD2. The CDR3 length is 19 residues. CDR1 is MGHRA, CDR2 YSYEKL, per germline. The J segment lost 4 bases and the V segment lost 1 base, leaving 13 bases of the junction unmatched. CDR3: CASSQAALSGGGLADTQYF. DNA of the CDR3: TGCGCCAGCAGCCAAGCAGCCCTTAGCGGGGGGGGACTTGCAGATACGCAGTATTTT.

V is TRBV7-9 and J is TRBJ2-1; 7 bases line up with TRBD1. This CDR3 has 16 residues. Germline V gene sequence: CDR1 SEHNR, CDR2 FQNEAQ (reference sequence). The trim removed 4 bases at V and 3 bases at J, leaving 9 bases unmatched. The CDR3 loop is CASSSNRDSNYNEQFF. CDR3 DNA sequence: TGTGCCAGCAGCTCCAACCGGGACAGTAACTACAATGAGCAGTTCTTC.

V is TRBV6-9 and J is TRBJ2-3; 11 bases fit TRBD2. V was clipped by 4 bases and J by 5 bases; unmatched bases: 2. The CDR3 consists of 14 residues. The germline CDR1 and CDR2 sequences are MNHGY and SVAAGI. CDR3 in DNA: TGTGCCAGCAGTTCGGGACTAGCGGAAGATACGCAGTATTTT. It translates to CASSSGLAEDTQYF.

The chain links TRBV29-1 to TRBJ2-5, with unresolved D. V lost 3 bases, J lost 2 bases, and 7 bases lay in between. CDR3 size: 12 residues. Germline CDR1 reads SQVTM; CDR2 reads ANQGSEA. CDR3 residues: CSVDGSQETQYF. Here the CDR3 DNA reads TGCAGCGTTGACGGTAGTCAAGAGACCCAGTACTTC. The variable domain in full, completed from reference TRBV29-1 and TRBJ2-5, reads SAVISQKPSRDICQRGTSLTIQCQVDSQVTMMFWYRQQPGQSLTLIATANQGSEATYESGFVIDKFPISRPNLTFSTLTVSNMSPEDSSIYLCSVDGSQETQYFGPGTRLLVL.

The chain joins TRBV7-3 to TRBJ2-3, with a weak D call TRBD2 (6 bases). Trimming took off 5 bases at V and 6 bases at J, with 12 bases between the two ends. Germline-derived CDR1 and CDR2 are SGHTA and FQGTGA. The CDR3 is 13 amino acids. The CDR3 region is CASSPAGSDTQYF. The DNA for the CDR3 is TGTGCCAGCAGCCCGGCGGGGTCCGATACGCAGTATTTT.

V and J are TRBV3-1 (or the pseudogene TRBV3-2) and TRBJ1-2; no clear D gene. This CDR3 is 13 amino acids long. Germline V lookup: CDR1 LGHDT, CDR2 YNNKEL (reference sequence). The V and J ends lost 4 bases and 3 bases respectively, with 9 bases between them. In DNA, the CDR3 is TGTGCCAGCAGCCCACCGGACTACTATGGCTACACCTTC. Translation: CASSPPDYYGYTF.

The genes are TRBV4-1 and TRBJ2-7; unclear D gene. Deletions cut 0 bases from V and 2 bases from J, with 8 bases between. Germline CDR1 MGHRA, CDR2 YSYEKL. This CDR3 contains 14 residues. The DNA for the CDR3 is TGCGCCAGCAGCCAAGAGGCAGGTCCCTACGAGCAGTACTTC. Protein: CASSQEAGPYEQYF.

The chain has TRBV7-9 and TRBJ2-7, with a weak D call TRBD2 (6 bases). Germline V gives CDR1 SEHNR, CDR2 FQNEAQ (reference sequence). This CDR3 is 15 amino acids long. V was trimmed by 1 base and J by 6 bases, leaving 16 bases between them. The CDR3 spells CASSLGAGRRAEQYF. The CDR3 DNA follows: TGTGCCAGCAGCTTAGGGGCAGGTCGGAGGGCCGAGCAGTACTTC.

The chain carries TRBV30 and TRBJ2-3, with 9 bases that match TRBD2. The CDR3 covers 18 residues. V shed 7 bases, J shed 5 bases, and the junction held 22 bases outside the gene matches. CDR1 and CDR2 from the germline V gene are GTSNPN and SVGIG (reference sequence). The CDR3, as DNA: TGTGCCTCACTATACCTAGGGGCTAGCGGGGCCAAGATAGATACGCAGTATTTT. Translated, it gives CASLYLGASGAKIDTQYF. The full variable domain, with the rest looked up from reference TRBV30 and TRBJ2-3, is SQTIHQWPATLVQPVGSPLSLECTVEGTSNPNLYWYRQAAGRGLQLLFYSVGIGQISSEVPQNLSASRPQDRQFILSSKKLLLSDSGFYLCASLYLGASGAKIDTQYFGPGTRLTVL.

This clone was observed once. The V call is TRBV25-1, the J call TRBJ2-1, with TRBD2 as a possible D gene (5 bases). This CDR3 comprises 16 residues. V lost 0 bases, J lost 0 bases, and 9 bases lay in between. Germline CDR1 and CDR2: MGHDK and SYGVNS. CDR3 DNA: TGTGCCAGCAGTGAATATCCGGGAAGCTCCTACAATGAGCAGTTCTTC. Residues: CASSEYPGSSYNEQFF.

This clone was seen just once. This chain's CDR3 is CASSLADRGYTEAFF. The CDR3 nucleotides are TGCGCCAGCAGCTTGGCCGACAGGGGGTACACTGAAGCTTTCTTT. The rearrangement uses TRBV5-1 and TRBJ1-1; 9 nucleotides match TRBD1. The germline V gene encodes CDR1 SGHRS and CDR2 YFSETQ. J was trimmed by 3 bases and V by 0 bases; bases with no gene match: 3. The CDR3 contains 15 residues. Complete variable domain (other parts from reference TRBV5-1 and TRBJ1-1): KAGVTQTPRYLIKTRGQQVTLSCSPISGHRSVSWYQQTPGQGLQFLFEYFSETQRNKGNFPGRFSGRQFSNSRSEMNVSTLELGDSALYLCASSLADRGYTEAFFGQGTRLTVV.

The V call is TRBV12-3 or TRBV12-4, the J call TRBJ1-2; D is unresolved. CDR3 length: 11 amino acids. The V end lost 6 bases, the J end lost 6 bases, and 8 bases lay between the germline ends. CDR3 coding DNA: TGTGCCAGCAGGGGAGATAATGGCTACACCTTC. It translates to CASRGDNGYTF.

The gene calls are TRBV3-1 (or the pseudogene TRBV3-2) and TRBJ2-3; D gene ambiguous. The CDR3 has 12 amino acids. Germline V gene data show CDR1 as LGHDT and CDR2 as YNNKEL (reference sequence). The V and J ends lost 5 bases and 4 bases respectively, with 7 bases between them. CDR3 nucleotide sequence: TGTGCCAGCAGCTCAAGCTCAGATACGCAGTATTTT. As protein: CASSSSSDTQYF.

The chain combines TRBV7-9 with TRBJ2-7; 10 nucleotides line up with TRBD1. Germline lookup yields CDR1 SEHNR and CDR2 FQNEAQ (reference sequence). Trimming at V came to 4 bases and at J to 5 bases, leaving 5 bases not matched to a gene. The CDR3 length is 14 residues. CDR3 residues: CASSSDRGNDEQYF. The CDR3 bases are TGTGCCAGCAGCTCGGACAGGGGGAACGACGAGCAGTACTTC.